This paragraph reports one T cell receptor beta chain. The data were produced by immunoSEQ multiplex PCR, yet TCRdb's version contains in-frame clones alone and is incomplete. The repertoire holds roughly 130,000 clones, with 70% to 90% as singletons. This sample is drawn from a study of control samples from healthy donors and cancer patients. The sequence was obtained from a woman aged 25 to 39 in good health. Sample: blood.

The CDR3 DNA is TGTGCCAGCAGCCCCGGGCACGGGGAGCTGTTTTTT. It specifies CASSPGHGELFF. The chain employs TRBV7-8 and TRBJ2-2; the D is unclear. Germline lookup yields CDR1 SGHVS and CDR2 FQNEAQ. The length of the CDR3 is 12 residues. Trimming took off 5 bases at V and 7 bases at J, with 8 bases between the two ends.